This note documents a single T cell receptor beta chain sequence. The table came from immunoSEQ multiplex PCR; TCRdb's copy has only in-frame clones and leaves some out. The sample shows roughly 90,000 clones, about 94% of them seen only once. Germline V gives CDR1 SEHNR, CDR2 FQNEAQ (reference sequence). V shed 1 base and J 6 bases; nucleotides not matched to a gene: 8. The CDR3 spans 16 residues. The sample comes from a study of technical replicates of blood from a few donors. This sequence originates from a human donor in good health. The chain employs TRBV7-9 and TRBJ2-5, with 10 bases fitting TRBD2. Sequenced material: T cells isolated from PBMCs. The CDR3 region has the DNA TGTGCCAGCAGCTTAGGCCCCCCTAGCGGGGGTAAGACCCAGTACTTC. It codes for CASSLGPPSGGKTQYF.